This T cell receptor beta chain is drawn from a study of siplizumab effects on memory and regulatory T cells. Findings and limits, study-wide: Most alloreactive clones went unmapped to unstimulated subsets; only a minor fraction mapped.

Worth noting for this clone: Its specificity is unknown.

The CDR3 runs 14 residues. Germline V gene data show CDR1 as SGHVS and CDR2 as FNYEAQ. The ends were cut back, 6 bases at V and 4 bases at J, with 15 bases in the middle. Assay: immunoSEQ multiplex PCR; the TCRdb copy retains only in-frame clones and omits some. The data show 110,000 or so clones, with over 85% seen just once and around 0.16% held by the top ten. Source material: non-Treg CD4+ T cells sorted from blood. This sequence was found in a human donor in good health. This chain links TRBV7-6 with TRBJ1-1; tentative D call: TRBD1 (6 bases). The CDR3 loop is CASSPQGGGTEAFF. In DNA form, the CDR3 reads TGTGCCAGCAGTCCACAGGGCGGAGGCACTGAAGCTTTCTTT. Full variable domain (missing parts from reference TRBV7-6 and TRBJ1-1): GAGVSQSPRYKVTKRGQDVALRCDPISGHVSLYWYRQALGQGPEFLTYFNYEAQQDKSGLPNDRFSAERPEGSISTLTIQRTEQRDSAMYRCASSPQGGGTEAFFGQGTRLTVV.